The rows below give T cell receptor beta chains drawn from one sample of a study of T cells in Graves' hyperthyroidism and ophthalmopathy. Via MiXCR, TCRdb re-called the multiplex PCR reads, giving one row per CDR3 protein. The sample lists 500,000 to 600,000 distinct CDR3 sequences, approximately 16% occurring once. The sequenced sample consisted of blood. The source of these receptors is a woman aged 18-29 years with Graves' hyperthyroidism. The CDR3 runs from the conserved cysteine through the conserved F or W. A D gene is named only where the DNA matches it firmly. Expanded clones get a size class; other rows say once, few or many, or leave the size out.

v_call	clone_size	j_call	d_call	cdr3_aa	cdr3_nt
TRBV2	many	TRBJ2-7	TRBD2	CASGGEVPYEQYF	TGTGCCAGCGGGGGGGAGGTGCCCTACGAGCAGTACTTC
TRBV20-1	.	TRBJ2-5	.	CSARTTQETQYF	TGCAGTGCTAGGACTACACAAGAGACCCAGTACTTC
TRBV6-1	few	TRBJ2-1	TRBD1	CASSPGTGFSNEQFF	TGTGCCAGCAGTCCCGGGACAGGTTTTTCAAATGAGCAGTTCTTC
TRBV10-1	few	TRBJ1-1	TRBD1	CAREMTGGGTEAFF	TGCGCCAGAGAAATGACAGGGGGGGGCACTGAAGCTTTCTTT
TRBV20-1	few	TRBJ2-5	TRBD2	CSASRLAGGPETQYF	TGCAGTGCTTCCCGACTAGCGGGAGGGCCGGAGACCCAGTACTTC
TRBV4-2	.	TRBJ2-7	.	CASSQVIGGLSYEPYF	TGTGCCAGCAGCCAAGTCATAGGGGGTCTCTCCTACGAGCCGTACTTC
TRBV14	few	TRBJ2-5	.	CASSQDLAGTPGTQYF	TGTGCCAGCAGCCAAGATCTGGCAGGGACCCCGGGGACCCAGTACTTC
TRBV18	.	TRBJ2-2	.	CASSPLGHNTGELFF	TGTGCCAGCTCACCACTGGGACATAACACCGGGGAGCTGTTTTTT
TRBV14	few	TRBJ1-2	TRBD1	CASTTGQGTIGYTF	TGTGCCAGCACCACGGGACAGGGAACTATTGGCTACACCTTC
TRBV29-1	.	TRBJ2-7	TRBD1	CSFSDRGEQYF	TGCAGCTTCTCGGACAGGGGCGAGCAGTACTTC
TRBV4-1	many	TRBJ1-1	TRBD1	CASRTQGLGTEAFF	TGCGCCAGCAGAACACAGGGGCTTGGCACTGAAGCTTTCTTT
TRBV3-1	.	TRBJ1-6	TRBD1	CASSYRDRWISPLHF	TGTGCCAGCAGCTACCGGGACAGGTGGATTTCACCCCTCCACTTT
TRBV6-5	few	TRBJ1-6	.	CASSYLLGGLNSPLHF	TGTGCCAGCAGTTACCTGCTTGGGGGACTGAATTCACCCCTCCACTTT
TRBV6-2/TRBV6-3	many	TRBJ2-5	.	CASSYSRGEETQYF	TGTGCCAGCAGTTACTCGCGGGGTGAAGAGACCCAGTACTTC
TRBV7-6	few	TRBJ2-1	TRBD1	CASSLGLTGAPLYNEQFF	TGTGCCAGCAGCTTAGGTCTGACAGGGGCCCCTCTTTACAATGAGCAGTTCTTC
TRBV7-2	many	TRBJ2-7	.	CASSFAPWDKGLYEQYF	TGTGCCAGCAGCTTTGCCCCATGGGACAAAGGACTCTACGAGCAGTACTTC
TRBV12-3/TRBV12-4	many	TRBJ2-3	TRBD2	CASSLAGVGGDTQYF	TGTGCCAGCAGCCTAGCGGGAGTCGGTGGAGATACGCAGTATTTT
TRBV4-1	few	TRBJ2-3	TRBD1	CASSLPGTDSTDTQYF	TGCGCCAGCAGCCTGCCCGGGACAGACAGCACAGATACGCAGTATTTT
TRBV10-1	.	TRBJ1-6	.	CASSAQGDSPLHF	TGCGCCAGCAGTGCACAGGGAGATTCACCCCTCCACTTT
TRBV11-3	many	TRBJ2-7	.	CASSLAAGFGEQYF	TGTGCCAGCAGCTTAGCTGCGGGATTCGGCGAGCAGTACTTC
TRBV12-3/TRBV12-4	many	TRBJ1-3	.	CASSRDPMGGNTIYF	TGTGCCAGCAGTCGCGACCCGATGGGAGGAAACACCATATATTTT
TRBV4-3	few	TRBJ1-1	.	CASSQDLGVAEAFF	TGCGCCAGCAGCCAAGATTTGGGGGTGGCTGAAGCTTTCTTT
TRBV11-2	many	TRBJ2-7	TRBD1	CASSQAQGAAYEQYF	TGTGCCAGCAGCCAAGCACAGGGGGCCGCCTACGAGCAGTACTTC
TRBV28	many	TRBJ1-1	.	CASSVRRNTEAFF	TGTGCCAGCAGTGTCCGTAGGAACACTGAAGCTTTCTTT
TRBV12-5	many	TRBJ2-7	.	CASGSPSHWRASYEQYF	TGTGCTAGTGGTTCGCCATCCCACTGGCGGGCTTCCTACGAGCAGTACTTC
TRBV3-1	many	TRBJ2-1	.	CASSLTSRWDEQFF	TGTGCCAGCAGCCTGACTAGTAGGTGGGATGAGCAGTTCTTC
TRBV3-1	few	TRBJ2-3	TRBD2	CASSQEPARLAGNGQYF	TGTGCCAGCAGCCAAGAACCGGCCAGGCTAGCGGGAAATGGGCAGTATTTT
TRBV20-1	many	TRBJ2-7	TRBD2	CTGSGIGFAYEQYF	TGCACGGGTAGCGGGATCGGTTTTGCCTACGAGCAGTACTTC
TRBV6-5	many	TRBJ2-4	.	CASSYVGRVGKNIQYF	TGTGCCAGCAGTTACGTCGGCAGGGTGGGCAAAAACATTCAGTACTTC
TRBV2	.	TRBJ1-6	.	CASSRQVSPLHF	TGTGCCAGCAGTAGACAGGTGTCACCCCTCCACTTT
TRBV11-2	many	TRBJ2-1	.	CASSARLRLVYNEQFF	TGTGCCAGCAGCGCCCGCCTAAGACTAGTTTACAATGAGCAGTTCTTC
TRBV12-3/TRBV12-4	once	TRBJ2-1	TRBD2	CASIQGSGWAGVFNEQFF	TGTGCCAGCATCCAGGGCTCCGGCTGGGCGGGAGTTTTCAATGAGCAGTTCTTC
TRBV20-1	many	TRBJ2-1	.	CSARQGGNEQFF	TGCAGTGCTAGACAGGGCGGCAATGAGCAGTTCTTC
TRBV18	many	TRBJ2-3	.	CASSPPGLIKADTQYF	TGTGCCAGCTCACCACCGGGACTGATCAAGGCAGATACGCAGTATTTT
TRBV4-3	few	TRBJ1-4	.	CASSQGYATNEKLFF	TGCGCCAGCAGCCAAGGGTACGCAACTAATGAGAAACTGTTTTTT
TRBV29-1	.	TRBJ1-2	TRBD1	CSVRDRGLGYTF	TGCAGCGTGAGAGACAGGGGACTTGGCTACACCTTC
TRBV11-3	few	TRBJ1-2	TRBD1	CASSSQGAGVGYTF	TGTGCCAGCAGCTCTCAGGGGGCTGGGGTTGGCTACACCTTC
TRBV20-1	few	TRBJ1-3	.	CSAREARYSGNTIYF	TGCAGTGCTAGAGAAGCGAGATACTCTGGAAACACCATATATTTT
TRBV5-1	few	TRBJ2-1	TRBD1	CASSFVDRGNEQFF	TGCGCCAGCAGCTTCGTCGACAGGGGGAATGAGCAGTTCTTC
TRBV6-6	many	TRBJ1-5	.	CASSYYGLPNQPQHF	TGTGCCAGCAGTTACTACGGGTTACCCAATCAGCCCCAGCATTTT
TRBV9	.	TRBJ2-3	.	CASSVEAGSTDTRYF	TGTGCCAGCAGCGTAGAGGCGGGGAGCACAGATACGCGGTATTTT
TRBV5-5	.	TRBJ2-5	.	CASSSEWVQETQYF	TGTGCCAGCAGTTCAGAGTGGGTCCAAGAGACCCAGTACTTC
TRBV9	many	TRBJ2-3	.	CASSIHGDTQYF	TGTGCCAGCAGCATACACGGAGATACGCAGTATTTT
TRBV20-1	few	TRBJ1-2	.	CSARDREAYYGYTF	TGCAGTGCTAGAGATCGGGAGGCCTACTATGGCTACACCTTC
TRBV6-1	many	TRBJ1-6	.	CASRSFILYSPLHF	TGTGCCAGCAGGTCCTTCATACTATACTCACCCCTCCACTTT
TRBV4-1	.	TRBJ2-3	.	CASSQGSFAGASTDTQYF	TGCGCCAGCAGCCAAGGGTCATTTGCCGGGGCTAGCACAGATACGCAGTATTTT
TRBV3-1	.	TRBJ2-4	TRBD2	CASSRELAGVGKNIQYF	TGTGCCAGCAGCCGCGAGCTAGCGGGAGTAGGCAAAAACATTCAGTACTTC